This T cell receptor beta chain came from a study of blood T cell repertoires in COVID-19. The wider study: Acute and convalescent COVID-19 samples came from the United States, Italy and Spain. The cDNA or gDNA used as material had been derived from T cells, B-cell-depleted T cells, or PBMCs.

Original processing methods: Estimated nucleated cell counts came from reference gene primer amplification. The method was immunoSEQ multiplex PCR; TCRdb's version includes in-frame clones alone and lacks a portion of them. The V and J calls and clone size were taken over from that table, and D and trimming were inferred from the DNA. The table has 40,000 or so clones, 80% to 90% seen once. Germline V gene data show CDR1 as WSHSY and CDR2 as SAAADI. V lost 4 bases and J 2 bases, leaving 12 bases between the germline ends. The CDR3 runs 15 residues. The chain joins TRBV10-2 to TRBJ2-1, with D hard to call. The origin of this receptor is a man aged 25-45 years with active or convalescent COVID-19. Source material: peripheral blood. The CDR3 here is CASSGAESPYNEQFF. The DNA for the CDR3 is TGCGCCAGCAGTGGGGCAGAGAGCCCCTACAATGAGCAGTTCTTC.